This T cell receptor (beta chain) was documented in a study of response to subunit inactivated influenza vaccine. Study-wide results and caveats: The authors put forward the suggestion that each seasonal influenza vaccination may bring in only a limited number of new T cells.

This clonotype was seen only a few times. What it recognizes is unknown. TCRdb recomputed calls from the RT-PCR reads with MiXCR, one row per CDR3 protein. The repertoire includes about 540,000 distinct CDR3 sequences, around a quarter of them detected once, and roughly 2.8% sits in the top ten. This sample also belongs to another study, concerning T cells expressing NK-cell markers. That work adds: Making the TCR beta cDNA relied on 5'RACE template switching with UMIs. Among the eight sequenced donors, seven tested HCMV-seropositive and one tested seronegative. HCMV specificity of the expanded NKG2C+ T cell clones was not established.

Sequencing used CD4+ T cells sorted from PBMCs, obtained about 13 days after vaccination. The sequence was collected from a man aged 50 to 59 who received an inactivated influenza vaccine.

The CDR3: CSVQQGLGTQYF. DNA of the CDR3: TGCAGCGTTCAACAGGGGCTAGGGACCCAGTACTTC. V is TRBV29-1 and J is TRBJ2-5, with TRBD1 matching over 7 bases. V lost 5 bases to trimming and J lost 7 bases; unmatched junction nucleotides: 7. The CDR3 has 12 amino acids. Germline lookup yields CDR1 SQVTM and CDR2 ANQGSEA.